Each of the 30 T cell receptor beta chains below was sequenced from the same sample in a study of cytomegalovirus exposure and HLA in healthy donors. A multiplex PCR was run with 60 Vbeta primers and 13 Jbeta primers. Assay used: immunoSEQ multiplex PCR; TCRdb lists only in-frame clones, some missing. This sample carries approximately 180,000 clones, just under 85% of them seen once, and the ten largest clones take 4.8%. The sample consisted of PBMCs. The receptors here all came from a girl aged 5 to 17 in good health and CMV-seropositive.

The chain uses TRBV4-1 and TRBJ2-5; perhaps TRBD2 as D (5 bases). V lost 0 bases and J 4 bases, leaving 9 bases between the germline ends. CDR3 size: 14 residues. Per germline, CDR1 MGHRA and CDR2 YSYEKL. The CDR3 loop is CASSQDLGRETQYF. The CDR3 region has the DNA TGCGCCAGCAGCCAAGATCTGGGGAGAGAGACCCAGTACTTC.

This sequence joins TRBV29-1 and TRBJ1-2, with TRBD1 matching 7 bases. This CDR3 has 12 residues. J was trimmed by 5 bases and V by 3 bases; bases with no gene match: 3. From germline, CDR1 is SQVTM and CDR2 ANQGSEA. CDR3 amino acids: CSVEKGAYGYTF. The CDR3 nucleotides are TGCAGCGTTGAGAAGGGGGCATATGGCTACACCTTC.

The chain couples TRBV28 to TRBJ2-2; D perhaps matches TRBD1 (5 bases). V gave up 5 bases and J gave up 4 bases, with 17 bases separating them. The CDR3 runs 16 residues. The germline V gene encodes CDR1 MDHEN and CDR2 SYDVKM. CDR3 amino acids: CASSTPTWGSTGELFF. The DNA for the CDR3 is TGTGCCAGCAGTACGCCCACATGGGGCAGCACCGGGGAGCTGTTTTTT.

This chain joins TRBV7-8 and TRBJ2-5; TRBD2 matches 11 bases. The CDR3 spans 17 residues. V was pared by 3 bases and J by 4 bases, with 10 bases of the junction left unmatched. In germline, CDR1 is SGHVS, CDR2 FQNEAQ. The CDR3 protein is CASSFRLAGLGVETQYF. The CDR3, as DNA: TGTGCCAGCAGCTTTAGACTAGCGGGGCTAGGGGTAGAGACCCAGTACTTC.

Worth noting for this clone: Other DNA variants within this sample encode the same CDR3. The chain employs TRBV9 and TRBJ2-3; D possibly corresponds to TRBD1 (6 bases). The CDR3 length is 13 residues. The V end was cut by 3 bases, the J end by 1 base, with 6 bases between. Germline V lookup: CDR1 SGDLS, CDR2 YYNGEE. CDR3 coding DNA: TGTGCCAGCAGCGACAGGGGCACAGATACGCAGTATTTT. Its protein is CASSDRGTDTQYF.

The count of this clone is one. This chain uses TRBV15 with TRBJ1-1; tentatively, D is TRBD1 (6 bases). The V and J ends lost 1 base and 1 base respectively, with 10 bases between them. In germline, CDR1 is LNHNV, CDR2 YYDKDF (reference sequence). This CDR3 spans 15 amino acids. The CDR3 sequence: CATSRVRGGNTEAFF. The DNA for the CDR3 is TGTGCCACCAGCAGAGTCAGGGGCGGGAACACTGAAGCTTTCTTT.

The chain links TRBV5-6 to TRBJ2-5; 9 nucleotides agree with TRBD2. The CDR3 totals 17 residues. V shed 4 bases and J 5 bases; nucleotides not matched to a gene: 15. The germline V gene has CDR1 SGHDT and CDR2 YYEEEE. DNA for the CDR3: TGTGCCAGCAGCGTGAGGGCGGGGGGGCGGGTATCGGAGACCCAGTACTTC. This codes for CASSVRAGGRVSETQYF. Full variable domain (remainder filled in from reference TRBV5-6 and TRBJ2-5): DAGVTQSPTHLIKTRGQQVTLRCSPKSGHDTVSWYQQALGQGPQFIFQYYEEEERQRGNFPDRFSGHQFPNYSSELNVNALLLGDSALYLCASSVRAGGRVSETQYFGPGTRLLVL.

This clone occurred a few times. This chain links TRBV25-1 with TRBJ1-2, with 7 bases fitting TRBD1. This CDR3 has 14 amino acids. Germline V gene sequence: CDR1 MGHDK, CDR2 SYGVNS. Unmatched junction bases numbered 2, after V lost 3 bases and J lost 1 base. The CDR3 nucleotides are TGTGCCAGCAGTGAGTACAGGGGTAACTATGGCTACACCTTC. This encodes CASSEYRGNYGYTF.

V is TRBV11-2 and J is TRBJ2-7; tentatively, D is TRBD1 (6 bases). The CDR3 extends over 16 amino acids. Germline V CDR1 and CDR2: SGHAT, FQNNGV. The ends were cut back, 4 bases at V and 3 bases at J, with 19 bases in the middle. The CDR3 protein is CASSSPRLTGNYEQYF. CDR3 sequence (DNA): TGTGCCAGCAGCTCCCCCAGACTGACAGGCAACTACGAGCAGTACTTC. Supplemented by reference TRBV11-2 and TRBJ2-7, the full variable domain reads EAGVAQSPRYKIIEKRQSVAFWCNPISGHATLYWYQQILGQGPKLLIQFQNNGVVDDSQLPKDRFSAERLKGVDSTLKIQPAKLEDSAVYLCASSSPRLTGNYEQYFGPGTRLTVT.

The chain couples TRBV5-8 to TRBJ2-3; D not certain. The germline CDR1 and CDR2 sequences are SGHTS and YDEGEE. V was clipped by 1 base and J by 1 base, with 4 bases between them. This CDR3 region has 13 residues. The CDR3 loop reads CASSLSRTDTQYF. Written as DNA, the CDR3 is TGTGCCAGCAGCTTGAGCCGCACAGATACGCAGTATTTT.

The chain uses TRBV10-1 and TRBJ2-7, with a tentative D call TRBD1 (6 bases). Looked up from germline, CDR1 is WNHNN and CDR2 is SYGVQD (reference sequence). Deletions cut 5 bases from V and 0 bases from J, with 29 bases between. The CDR3 is made up of 20 amino acids. CDR3 in DNA: TGCGCCAGCAGTTTCAAGCCCCCGGGAAACCCAACAGGGCCCTCCTACGAGCAGTACTTC. Translating gives CASSFKPPGNPTGPSYEQYF.

This rearrangement joins TRBV6-1 to TRBJ2-7; D remains unclear. Trimming took off 4 bases at V and 0 bases at J, with 19 bases between the two ends. The CDR3 consists of 17 residues. Per germline, CDR1 MNHNS and CDR2 SASEGT. CDR3 residues: CASSVQLGRLSSYEQYF. The CDR3 region has the DNA TGTGCCAGCAGTGTGCAGTTGGGCAGGCTAAGCTCCTACGAGCAGTACTTC.

The rearrangement uses TRBV9 and TRBJ1-2, with TRBD1 matching over 7 bases. The CDR3 covers 14 residues. Germline V gene sequence: CDR1 SGDLS, CDR2 YYNGEE. The J segment lost 6 bases and the V segment lost 0 bases, leaving 5 bases of the junction unmatched. The CDR3 DNA reads as TGTGCCAGCAGCGTAGAAGGCAGGGGGGATGGCTACACCTTC. Amino acids: CASSVEGRGDGYTF.

V is TRBV27 and J is TRBJ1-1, with 10 bases that match TRBD1. Looked up from germline, CDR1 is MNHEY and CDR2 is SMNVEV (reference sequence). V dropped 5 bases and J dropped 5; count of bases not matched to a gene: 14. The CDR3 is 17 amino acids. The CDR3: CASSIRDRGYRTTEAFF. Written as DNA, the CDR3 is TGTGCCAGCAGTATCCGGGACAGGGGATATCGAACTACTGAAGCTTTCTTT.

The chain has TRBV11-2 and TRBJ1-1, with a tentative D call TRBD1 (6 bases). The V and J ends lost 4 bases and 4 bases respectively, with 10 bases between them. This CDR3 is built from 13 residues. The germline V gene has CDR1 SGHAT and CDR2 FQNNGV. The CDR3 here is CASSSQGGTEAFF. The CDR3 coding sequence is TGTGCCAGCAGCTCACAGGGCGGCACTGAAGCTTTCTTT.

The chain carries TRBV6-5 and TRBJ1-2, with 8 bases identical to TRBD1. The V and J ends lost 6 bases and 8 bases, in that order; junction bases with no gene match: 11. The CDR3 is 14 residues long. Per the germline V gene, CDR1 is MNHEY and CDR2 is SVGAGI. Here the CDR3 DNA reads TGTGCCAGCAGCAGGCAGACAGGGGAGGACGGCTACACCTTC. Translated, it gives CASSRQTGEDGYTF.

The chain links TRBV7-8 to TRBJ2-1; 9 bases are a match to TRBD1. J gave up 7 bases and V 5 bases, and 9 bases lay outside the gene matches. The CDR3 covers 15 residues. Germline V gene sequence: CDR1 SGHVS, CDR2 FQNEAQ. This CDR3 is CASSPHRDRVNEQFF. The CDR3 DNA reads as TGTGCCAGCAGCCCTCATAGGGACAGGGTGAATGAGCAGTTCTTC.

CDR3 DNA: TGTGCCAGCAGCTTACCGGGAATCGCCTACAATGAGCAGTTCTTC. The encoded protein is CASSLPGIAYNEQFF. The rearrangement joins TRBV7-8 to TRBJ2-1; D perhaps matches TRBD2 (5 bases). CDR1 is SGHVS and CDR2 is FQNEAQ in the germline V gene. Between the trimmed V and J ends, which lost 2 bases and 2 bases, there was a span of 10 bases. CDR3 length equals 15 residues.

The sample holds a few counts of this clone. DNA for the CDR3: TGTGCCAGCAGCCCCCTGGGCAGATCGAAAGACGAGCAGTACTTC. Protein: CASSPLGRSKDEQYF. V and J are TRBV14 and TRBJ2-7, with unresolved D. The CDR3 totals 15 residues. The germline V gene has CDR1 SGHDN and CDR2 FVKESK. V was pared by 4 bases and J by 5 bases, with 18 bases between.

The rearrangement links TRBV11-2 to TRBJ1-2; no reliable D call. Germline assignment: CDR1 SGHAT and CDR2 FQNNGV. Trimming shortened V by 5 bases and J by 6 bases, and 7 bases separated the two germline ends. The CDR3 loop spans 11 amino acids. CDR3 coding DNA: TGTGCCAGCAGCGTATATGATGGCTACACCTTC. It is translated as CASSVYDGYTF.

V is TRBV19 and J is TRBJ1-1, with 8 bases aligning to TRBD1. Germline trimming cut 6 bases from V and 4 bases from J; bases unmatched to any gene: 13. CDR3 length: 16 residues. Per germline, CDR1 LNHDA and CDR2 SQIVND (reference sequence). CDR3 in DNA: TGTGCCAGTAGATCACCTATCGGACAGGGAATCACTGAAGCTTTCTTT. Translating gives CASRSPIGQGITEAFF.

This clone was counted only a few times. The chain has TRBV10-2 and TRBJ1-2, with 11 bases that match TRBD1. Germline CDR1 reads WSHSY; CDR2 reads SAAADI. The J segment lost 3 bases and the V segment lost 2 bases, leaving 2 bases of the junction unmatched. The CDR3 length is 15 residues. In DNA, the CDR3 is TGCGCCAGCAGTGAGAGGGGACAGGGGGACTATGGCTACACCTTC. Its protein product is CASSERGQGDYGYTF.

This chain uses TRBV9 with TRBJ2-1; TRBD2 matches 11 bases. V dropped 5 bases and J dropped 0; count of bases not matched to a gene: 4. This CDR3 contains 16 residues. Germline V lookup: CDR1 SGDLS, CDR2 YYNGEE. The CDR3 here is CASSYSGGGSYNEQFF. The CDR3 DNA follows: TGTGCCAGCAGTTATAGCGGGGGGGGCTCCTACAATGAGCAGTTCTTC.

This rearrangement joins TRBV7-6 to TRBJ2-5; 11 bases align to TRBD2. This CDR3 has 17 residues. The germline V gene encodes CDR1 SGHVS and CDR2 FNYEAQ. Germline trimming cut 5 bases from V and 5 bases from J; bases unmatched to any gene: 13. CDR3 nucleotides: TGTGCCAGCAGCAGTAGCGGGGGGGCCGTTTTAAGGGAGACCCAGTACTTC. Translation: CASSSSGGAVLRETQYF. Using reference TRBV7-6 and TRBJ2-5 for the parts outside the CDR3, the full variable domain is GAGVSQSPRYKVTKRGQDVALRCDPISGHVSLYWYRQALGQGPEFLTYFNYEAQQDKSGLPNDRFSAERPEGSISTLTIQRTEQRDSAMYRCASSSSGGAVLRETQYFGPGTRLLVL.

The chain employs TRBV9 and TRBJ2-3, with 9 bases that match TRBD2. V shed 2 bases, J shed 0 bases, and the junction held 1 base outside the gene matches. The CDR3 has 15 amino acids. The germline gives CDR1 SGDLS, CDR2 YYNGEE. CDR3 sequence reads: CASSVRGGSTDTQYF. CDR3 sequence (DNA): TGTGCCAGCAGCGTGCGGGGGGGTAGCACAGATACGCAGTATTTT. Variable domain in full (rest from reference TRBV9 and TRBJ2-3): DSGVTQTPKHLITATGQRVTLRCSPRSGDLSVYWYQQSLDQGLQFLIQYYNGEERAKGNILERFSAQQFPDLHSELNLSSLELGDSALYFCASSVRGGSTDTQYFGPGTRLTVL.

This clone appeared a single time. This sequence joins TRBV19 and TRBJ1-4, with D tentatively TRBD1 (5 bases). Germline-derived CDR1 and CDR2 are LNHDA and SQIVND (reference sequence). The CDR3 runs to 14 residues. Trimming stripped 6 bases from V and 6 bases from J, with 14 bases between. CDR3 in DNA: TGTGCCAGTAGAAACAGGATTGACTATGAAAAACTGTTTTTT. Translating it yields CASRNRIDYEKLFF.

The chain uses TRBV10-2 and TRBJ2-1; no clear D gene. CDR3 length: 10 amino acids. Trimming pared 0 bases from V and 15 bases from J, leaving 6 bases between. Germline V lookup: CDR1 WSHSY, CDR2 SAAADI. CDR3 in amino acids: CASSESPRFF. CDR3 sequence (DNA): TGCGCCAGCAGTGAGTCCCCGAGGTTCTTC.

The rearrangement uses TRBV11-2 and TRBJ1-2; a weak D match, TRBD1 (5 bases). CDR3 length: 15 amino acids. V lost 3 bases and J lost 4, with 15 bases in between. Germline CDR1 is SGHAT and CDR2 is FQNNGV. CDR3 nucleotides: TGTGCCAGCAGCTTTTCTTGGTCGGGACTCTATGGCTACACCTTC. The encoded protein is CASSFSWSGLYGYTF.

The gene calls are TRBV2 and TRBJ2-4; D ambiguous. Germline CDR1 is SNHLY and CDR2 is FYNNEI. The CDR3 covers 15 residues. The ends were cut back, 6 bases at V and 0 bases at J, with 12 bases in the middle. As DNA, the CDR3 is TGTGCCAGCAGGAAGGAGTCCCTAGCCAAAAACATTCAGTACTTC. Its translation is CASRKESLAKNIQYF.

This rearrangement joins TRBV9 to TRBJ1-2; possibly TRBD1 for D (5 bases). CDR1 is SGDLS, CDR2 YYNGEE, per germline. Trimming took off 4 bases at V and 2 bases at J, with 9 bases between the two ends. The CDR3 runs 13 residues. The CDR3 bases are TGTGCCAGCAGCTCGACAGCGAACTATGGCTACACCTTC. Translating it yields CASSSTANYGYTF.